This TCR beta chain was retrieved from a study of human T cells and chemical hapten exposure. Findings and caveats of the study: A positive correlation with patch test score was found for PT1 expanded TCR counts.

TCRdb independently ran MiXCR on the RACE reads; one entry per CDR3 protein. The top ten clones hold 2% to 2.5% of a sample with about 380,000 distinct CDR3 sequences, approximately 5.1% of them seen once. CDR3 length: 18 residues. Germline lookup yields CDR1 KGHSH and CDR2 LQKENI. The ends lost 3 bases at V and 4 bases at J; junction bases unmatched: 10. Described time point: patch test 1, 2 weeks after DPC sensitization. This sample's treatment: therapeutic diphenylcyclopropenone sensitization with weekly scalp DPC. The table lists this clonotype with many counts. Its antigen is unidentified. The receptor was derived from a woman in her forties or fifties with alopecia areata. Some clones in this sample may be carry-over from other donors' samples. The sequences come from whole blood, collected in connection with sensitization to the hapten diphenylcyclopropenone (DPC). The genes are TRBV18 and TRBJ2-7, with 15 nucleotides matching TRBD2. DNA of the CDR3: TGTGCCAGCTCACCTTTCGGACTAGCGGGAGGGCCCAGGTACGAGCAGTACTTC. The encoded protein is CASSPFGLAGGPRYEQYF.